This is a list of T cell receptor beta chains from one sample in a study of CD8 T cells in Susac syndrome. In TCRdb, the immunoSEQ multiplex PCR reads were re-called with MiXCR into one record per CDR3 protein. In the table there are approximately 200,000 distinct CDR3 sequences, approximately 96% of which are singletons. The source material was CD4+ T cells from PBMCs. The receptors derive from a human donor with multiple sclerosis. CDR3s include the opening cysteine and the closing phenylalanine or tryptophan. D genes are given only for firm matches. Some rows have no size entry. The others give once, few or many, or a class for an expanded clone.

TRBJ2-1 TRBV20-1 - TRBD2 TGCAGTGCTAGGGAGATTAAAGGACTAGCGGGCAACAATGAGCAGTTCTTC CSAREIKGLAGNNEQFF
TRBJ2-2 TRBV24-1 - TRBD1 TGTGCCACCGACAGGGGAACCGGGGAGCTGTTTTTT CATDRGTGELFF
TRBJ1-1 TRBV30 - - TGTGCCTGGATTCAGGGAGTAGCTTTCTTT CAWIQGVAFF
TRBJ1-4 TRBV9 - - TGTGCCAGCAGCGTAGAGGTAATGGCTGAAAAACTGTTTTTT CASSVEVMAEKLFF
TRBJ1-2 TRBV5-6 - TRBD1 TGTGCCAGCAGGCCACAGGGGTCCTATGGCTACACCTTC CASRPQGSYGYTF
TRBJ2-2 TRBV24-1 - TRBD1 TGTGCCACCAGCAGCCCGGGACAGGGAAACACCGGGGAGCTGTTTTTT CATSSPGQGNTGELFF
TRBJ2-3 TRBV24-1 - - TGTGCCACTGGGGATGGGGGCACAGATACGCAGTATTTT CATGDGGTDTQYF
TRBJ2-7 TRBV12-3/TRBV12-4 - - TGTGCCAGCAGTTTAAGTCCCGTGGGGGTTGCGGGGACGGACGAGCAGTACTTC CASSLSPVGVAGTDEQYF
TRBJ1-1 TRBV14 - - TGTGCCAGCAGCCAAGATCCGGGGAGGTGGGGCACTGAAGCTTTCTTT CASSQDPGRWGTEAFF
TRBJ2-3 TRBV2 - - TGTGCCAGCAGTGAACAGAGCACAGATACGCAGTATTTT CASSEQSTDTQYF
TRBJ1-5 TRBV20-1 - TRBD1 TGCAGTTCCCGCCGCGGGACAGCCACTCAGCCCCAGCATTTT CSSRRGTATQPQHF
TRBJ1-1 TRBV29-1 - - TGCAGCGCGGCACAGGGCCCGAACACTGAAGCTTTCTTT CSAAQGPNTEAFF
TRBJ2-2 TRBV14 - - TGTGCCAGCAGCCAAGTCTTACTCGGGGAGCTGTTTTTT CASSQVLLGELFF
TRBJ1-3 TRBV7-9 - TRBD1 TGTGCCAGCAGCTTAAGCCGGACCCGACAGGGAAGAGACACCATATATTTT CASSLSRTRQGRDTIYF
TRBJ1-3 TRBV6-5 - - TGTGCCACTACCGGGATGGTCGGGGGCACCATATATTTT CATTGMVGGTIYF
TRBJ1-5 TRBV6-5 - - TGTGCCAGCAGCCCAGGACGGCTCTCTCAGCCCCAGCATTTT CASSPGRLSQPQHF
TRBJ1-5 TRBV28 - - TGTGCCAGCAGTCCCGGAGGACTAACCCAGCATTTT CASSPGGLTQHF
TRBJ2-7 TRBV29-1 - - TGCAGCGTCATCGGGACCTCCTACGAGCAGTACTTC CSVIGTSYEQYF
TRBJ1-1 TRBV10-3 - - TGTGCCATCAGTGGGGGGAACACTGAAGCTTTCTTT CAISGGNTEAFF
TRBJ2-7 TRBV2 - - TGTGCCAGCAGTGAAGCCCCCGGCTGGGGGACCCACTCCTACGAGCAGTACTTC CASSEAPGWGTHSYEQYF
TRBJ1-1 TRBV29-1 - - TGCAGCGTTGAAGATTGGAGGGTATCCACTGAAGCTTTCTTT CSVEDWRVSTEAFF
TRBJ2-3 TRBV4-1 once TRBD1 TGCGCCAGCAGTCAAATGGGACAGGGATACCCAGATACGCAGTATTTT CASSQMGQGYPDTQYF
TRBJ2-1 TRBV20-1 - TRBD1 TGCAGTGCTAGGAGGACAGGGAACAATGAGCAGTTCTTC CSARRTGNNEQFF
TRBJ2-7 TRBV15 - - TGTGCCACCAGCAGAGATCGAGGAGAGCAGTACTTC CATSRDRGEQYF
TRBJ2-5 TRBV3-1 - TRBD2 TGTGCCAGCAGCCACCCCAGCGGGGGGGCCAGGGAGACCCAGTACTTC CASSHPSGGARETQYF
TRBJ2-3 TRBV7-9 once TRBD1 TGTGCCAGCAGCTTCGGGACAGCCTACACAGATACGCAGTATTTT CASSFGTAYTDTQYF
TRBJ2-1 TRBV7-3 - TRBD1 TGTGCCAGCAGCCTCTGGACAGGCTCCTACAATGAGCAGTTCTTC CASSLWTGSYNEQFF
TRBJ2-5 TRBV7-9 - - TGTGCCAGCACCCAAGAGACCCAGTACTTC CASTQETQYF
TRBJ1-1 TRBV30 once - TGTGCCTGGGCCAAGGGGATGAACACTGAAGCTTTCTTT CAWAKGMNTEAFF
TRBJ2-1 TRBV3-1 - TRBD2 TGTGCCAGCAGCCAACACGGGGGGGCCCTTTACAATGAGCAGTTCTTC CASSQHGGALYNEQFF